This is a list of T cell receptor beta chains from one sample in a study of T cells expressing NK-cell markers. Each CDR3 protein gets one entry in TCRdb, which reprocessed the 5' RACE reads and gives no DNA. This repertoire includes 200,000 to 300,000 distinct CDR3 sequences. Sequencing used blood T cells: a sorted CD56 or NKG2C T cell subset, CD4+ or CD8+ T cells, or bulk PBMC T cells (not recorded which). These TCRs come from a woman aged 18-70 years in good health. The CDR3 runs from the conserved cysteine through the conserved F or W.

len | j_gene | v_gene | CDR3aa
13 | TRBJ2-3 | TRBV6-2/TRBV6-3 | CASSYSAGNTQYF
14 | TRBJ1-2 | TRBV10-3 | CAISAGPENYGYTF
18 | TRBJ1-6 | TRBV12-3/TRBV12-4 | CASSFGSTGRVKNSPLHF
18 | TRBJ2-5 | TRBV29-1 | CSVAYSRGGQGLQETQYF
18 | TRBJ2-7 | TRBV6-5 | CASSPGLAGDPGFYEQYF
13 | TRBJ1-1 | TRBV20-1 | CSARRTGNTEAFF
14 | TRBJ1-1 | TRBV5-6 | CASSFRGAGTEAFF
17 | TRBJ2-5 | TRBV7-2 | CASSLRSGTGSQETQYF
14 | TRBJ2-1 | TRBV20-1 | CSARTDREGDEQFF
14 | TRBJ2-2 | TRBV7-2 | CASSQPRGAGELFF
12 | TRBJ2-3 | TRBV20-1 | CSARPGTDTQYF
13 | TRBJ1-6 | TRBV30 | CAWSTTIESPLHF
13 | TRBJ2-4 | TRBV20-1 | CSARAVAKNIQYF
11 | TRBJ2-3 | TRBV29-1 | CSAGPQDTQYF
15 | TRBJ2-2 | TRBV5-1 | CASSFNGANTGELFF
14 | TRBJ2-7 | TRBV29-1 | CSVRGLQGDYEQYF
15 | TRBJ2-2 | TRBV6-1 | CASRHTSLNTGELFF
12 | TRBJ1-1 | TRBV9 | CASSVVGSEAFF
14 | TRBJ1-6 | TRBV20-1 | CSAREDSNNSPLHF
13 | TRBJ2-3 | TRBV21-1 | CASSKANTDTQYF
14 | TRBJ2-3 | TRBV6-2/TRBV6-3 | CASSYSEETDTQYF
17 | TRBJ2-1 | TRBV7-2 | CASSLKFGLAGDNEQFF
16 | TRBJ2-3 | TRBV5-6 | CASSPDRGRSTDTQYF
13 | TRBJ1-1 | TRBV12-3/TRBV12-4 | CASSPGGRTEAFF
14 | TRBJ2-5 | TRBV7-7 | CASSASGGGETQYF
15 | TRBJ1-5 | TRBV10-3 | CAISESQGSNQPQHF
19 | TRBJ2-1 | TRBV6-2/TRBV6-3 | CASSPSTGRGLSSYNEQFF
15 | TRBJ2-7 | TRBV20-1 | CSARESSSGKYEQYF
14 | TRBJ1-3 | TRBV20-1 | CSARVQSSGNTIYF
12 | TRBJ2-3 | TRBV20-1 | CSAKGGTDTQYF
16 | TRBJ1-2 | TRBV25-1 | CASSETGGSGNYGYTF
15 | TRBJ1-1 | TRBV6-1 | CASRRQPTGVGEAFF
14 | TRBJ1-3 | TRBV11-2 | CASSLWSSGNTIYF
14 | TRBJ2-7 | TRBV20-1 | CSARVTGGSYEQYF
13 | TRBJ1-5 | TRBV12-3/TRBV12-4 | CASSSASPTPQHF
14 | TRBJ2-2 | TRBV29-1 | CSASGGPNTGELFF
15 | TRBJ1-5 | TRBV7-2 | CASSLVGDSNQPQHF
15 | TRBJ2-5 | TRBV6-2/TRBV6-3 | CASSQGTPAQETQYF
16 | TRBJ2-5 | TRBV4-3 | CASSQVYGGIPVPQYF
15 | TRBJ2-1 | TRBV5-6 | CASSSKTSSYNEQFF
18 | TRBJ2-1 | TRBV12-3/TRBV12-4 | CASSLTSYGLGSYNEQFF
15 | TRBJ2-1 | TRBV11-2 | CASSLEAGGRHEQFF
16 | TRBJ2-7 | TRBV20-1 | CSARGDRDRAIYEQYF
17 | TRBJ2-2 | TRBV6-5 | CASSYSYLAPNTGELFF
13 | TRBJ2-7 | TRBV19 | CATRDGSSYEQYF
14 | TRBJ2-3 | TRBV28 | CASSLSSTADTQYF
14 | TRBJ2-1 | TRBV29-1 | CSAAVGGSSNEQFF
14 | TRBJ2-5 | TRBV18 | CASSPDSGVETQYF
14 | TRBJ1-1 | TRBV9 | CASSVFSVNTEAFF
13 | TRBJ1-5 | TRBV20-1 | CSARVRLGQPQHF
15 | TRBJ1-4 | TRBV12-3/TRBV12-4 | CASSLGRRGAEKLFF
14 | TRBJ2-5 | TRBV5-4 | CASSLRQGFETQYF
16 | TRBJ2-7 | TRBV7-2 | CASSLGVDLAGYEQYF
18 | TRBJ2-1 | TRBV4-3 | CASSQGGRLGWSYNEQFF
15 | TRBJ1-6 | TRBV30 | CAWKGVSSYNSPLHF